This T cell receptor beta chain was captured by sequencing in a study of cytomegalovirus exposure and HLA in healthy donors. Deletions cut 5 bases from V and 0 bases from J, with 8 bases between. This CDR3 region has 15 residues. Germline V lookup: CDR1 SGHTA, CDR2 FQGTGA. Primers: 60 Vbeta forward and 13 Jbeta reverse. Repertoires were generated with immunoSEQ multiplex PCR, while TCRdb's copy carries only in-frame clones and drops some. The table records about 170,000 clones, roughly 80% of them present only once. The chain joins TRBV7-3 to TRBJ2-6, with D uncertain. This TCR was recovered from a man aged 25 to 40 in good health and CMV-seropositive. Sequencing was done on a sample of PBMCs. The CDR3 sequence: CASSTHNSGANVLTF. The CDR3 DNA is TGTGCCAGCAGCACGCACAACTCTGGGGCCAACGTCCTGACTTTC. Looking up the rest from reference TRBV7-3 and TRBJ2-6 gives the full variable domain: GAGVSQTPSNKVTEKGKYVELRCDPISGHTALYWYRQSLGQGPEFLIYFQGTGAADDSGLPNDRFFAVRPEGSVSTLKIQRTERGDSAVYLCASSTHNSGANVLTFGAGSRLTVL.